The rows below give T cell receptor beta chains drawn from one sample of a study of OX40 agonist ivuxolimab in advanced cancers. Sequencing used immunoSEQ multiplex PCR; TCRdb keeps in-frame clones, though not all of them. The repertoire includes 80,000 to 100,000 clones, approximately 93% of them detected once, and 0.15% to 0.2% sits in the top ten. Sequenced material: CD4+ or CD8+ T cells sorted from blood, taken in a trial of the OX40 agonist ivuxolimab. These receptors were collected from an adult with an advanced solid tumor such as melanoma, head and neck, liver or kidney cancer. Both conserved end residues are trimmed from each CDR3. Some rows have no size entry. The others give once, few or many, or a class for an expanded clone.

j_call | v_call | clone_size | cdr3_aa
TRBJ2-6 | TRBV5-4 | - | ASSLGGNSGANVLT
TRBJ1-2 | TRBV10-3 | - | ATWDRANYGYT
TRBJ1-2 | TRBV18 | - | ASSPGRDREHGYT
TRBJ2-1 | TRBV7-7 | - | ASSLTFGSQNEQF
TRBJ2-1 | TRBV7-3 | - | ASSLSLAGVNEQF
TRBJ1-3 | TRBV9 | - | ASTPGVAGNTIY
TRBJ2-1 | TRBV10-3 | - | AIRQGNNEQF
TRBJ1-4 | TRBV27 | - | ASSLWGGNNEKLF
TRBJ1-5 | TRBV6-6 | - | ASSYGTGTKNQPQH
TRBJ1-1 | TRBV7-2 | - | ASSFQNTEAF
TRBJ2-3 | TRBV11-2 | - | ASSFRSGGPRVTDTQY
TRBJ1-2 | TRBV6-1 | - | ASSRPGQGTYGYT
TRBJ1-1 | TRBV18 | - | ASSPRVDTEAF
TRBJ2-1 | TRBV7-9 | - | ASSFRDVVPNEQF
TRBJ1-2 | TRBV5-1 | - | ASSSTVRTWNYGYT
TRBJ2-6 | TRBV18 | - | ASSPGVRILSGAAHSGANVLT
TRBJ2-7 | TRBV10-3 | - | AIKAGGGDEQY
TRBJ2-4 | TRBV20-1 | - | SAREHGIQY
TRBJ1-5 | TRBV5-1 | once | ASSLNLGSGQPQH
TRBJ1-3 | TRBV9 | once | ASSLNLRDTIY
TRBJ2-1 | TRBV2 | - | ASSEGNLAGGLYNEQF
TRBJ2-1 | TRBV29-1 | - | SVESQGFYNFNEQF
TRBJ2-7 | TRBV19 | - | ASRQGMSYEQY
TRBJ2-6 | TRBV7-8 | - | ATRKQGTQAGANVLT
TRBJ2-3 | TRBV9 | - | ASSVGTSSTDTQY
TRBJ1-1 | TRBV19 | - | ASTNPGTVGIMNTEAF
TRBJ2-5 | TRBV6-5 | - | ASHSSGGGRTQY
TRBJ1-1 | TRBV5-1 | - | ASSPNHSEAF
TRBJ2-6 | TRBV6-6 | - | ASTPGGGSGANVLT
TRBJ2-2 | TRBV29-1 | - | SAGTGSTGELF
TRBJ1-2 | TRBV27 | - | ASSLTYLRGNYGYT
TRBJ1-1 | TRBV29-1 | - | SARGLMNTEAF